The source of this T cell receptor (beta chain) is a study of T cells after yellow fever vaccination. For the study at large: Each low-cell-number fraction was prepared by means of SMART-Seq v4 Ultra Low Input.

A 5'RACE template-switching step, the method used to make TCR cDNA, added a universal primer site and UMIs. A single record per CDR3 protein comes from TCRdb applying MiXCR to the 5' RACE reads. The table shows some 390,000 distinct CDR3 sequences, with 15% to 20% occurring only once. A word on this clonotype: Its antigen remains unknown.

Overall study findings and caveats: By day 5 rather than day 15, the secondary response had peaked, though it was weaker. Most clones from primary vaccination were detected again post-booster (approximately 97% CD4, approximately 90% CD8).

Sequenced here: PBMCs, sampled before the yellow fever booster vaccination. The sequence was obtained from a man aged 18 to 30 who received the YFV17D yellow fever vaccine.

The CDR3 is CASGLSSGGLNEQFF. The CDR3 bases are TGTGCCAGCGGCCTTTCTAGCGGGGGCCTCAATGAGCAGTTCTTC. This chain uses TRBV12-3 or TRBV12-4 with TRBJ2-1; TRBD2 matches at 10 bases. The CDR3 runs 15 residues. V trimming: 8 bases; J trimming: 6 bases; junction bases outside the gene matches: 10.